The source of this T cell receptor (beta chain) is a study of blood T cell repertoires in COVID-19. On the study more broadly: PBMCs, B-cell-depleted T cells, or T cells provided the cDNA or gDNA that made up the material.

This CDR3 is built from 14 residues. The germline V gene has CDR1 SGHRS and CDR2 YFSETQ. The trim removed 3 bases at V and 4 bases at J, leaving 3 bases unmatched. Original data processing: Amplification of reference gene primers was used by the study to estimate nucleated cell counts. Data came from immunoSEQ multiplex PCR; TCRdb stores just in-frame clones and leaves some out. V, J and clone size reflect that table, while D and trimming were determined from the DNA. This table holds 250,000 to 300,000 clones, approximately 90% found once. V usage is TRBV5-1 and J usage is TRBJ1-1; 10 positions match TRBD1. The sequence was collected from a woman aged 25-40 years with COVID-19, enrolled during active disease. The sample taken for sequencing was peripheral blood. The CDR3 DNA is TGCGCCAGCAGCTCAGGACAGGGGGGCACTGAAGCTTTCTTT. Protein: CASSSGQGGTEAFF.